The T cell receptor beta chain described here comes from a study of T cell repertoires in cytomegalovirus infection. In the case of this clonotype: The antigen is unknown.

TCRdb re-analysed the reads in MiXCR, keeping a single row per CDR3 protein. The table lists around 300,000 distinct CDR3 sequences, less than 25% of them singletons. Germline V gene lookup returns CDR1 DFQATT and CDR2 SNEGSKA (reference sequence). With 7 bases removed from V and 5 bases from J, the gap between germline ends came to 13 bases. The CDR3 loop spans 12 amino acids. This clonotype was obtained from a human donor in good health (CMV status not recorded). Some clones in this sample may be carry-over from other donors' samples. The sample in question was cultured PBMCs, obtained from culture after CMV antigen stimulation. The V call is TRBV20-1, the J call TRBJ2-3; D is undetermined. CDR3 sequence reads: CSGGPGLDTQYF. In nucleotides, the CDR3 is TGCAGTGGGGGTCCGGGTCTAGATACGCAGTATTTT.